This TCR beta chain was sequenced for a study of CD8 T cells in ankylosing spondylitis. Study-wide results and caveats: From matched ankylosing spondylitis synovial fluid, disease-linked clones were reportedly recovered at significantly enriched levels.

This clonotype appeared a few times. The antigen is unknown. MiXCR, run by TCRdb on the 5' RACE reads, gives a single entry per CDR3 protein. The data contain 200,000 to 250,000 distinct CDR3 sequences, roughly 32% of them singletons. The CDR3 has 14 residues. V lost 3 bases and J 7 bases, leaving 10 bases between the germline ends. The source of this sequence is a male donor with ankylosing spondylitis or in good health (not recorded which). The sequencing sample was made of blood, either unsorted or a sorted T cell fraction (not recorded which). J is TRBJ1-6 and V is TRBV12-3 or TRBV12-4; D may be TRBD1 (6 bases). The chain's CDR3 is CASSFGQKNSPLHF. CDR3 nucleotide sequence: TGTGCCAGCAGTTTCGGACAGAAAAATTCACCCCTCCACTTT.